The table lists the clone carrying this T cell receptor beta chain with many counts. V dropped 2 bases and J dropped 4 bases, with 6 bases sitting between them. The CDR3 totals 13 residues. Clinical symptoms, serum thyroxine and TRAb, thyroid ultrasound and orbital computed tomography together formed the diagnostic basis. This specimen belongs to a study of T cells in Graves' hyperthyroidism and ophthalmopathy. Amplification of TCR beta CDR3 regions was performed using RNA transcripts as template. The TCR CDR3 first-round RT-PCR relied on the HTBI primer set. TCRdb recomputed calls from the multiplex PCR reads with MiXCR, one row per CDR3 protein. This sample carries over 500,000 distinct CDR3 sequences, under 20% of them seen once, and the ten largest clones take approximately 18%.

Sequenced material: blood. The receptor was isolated from a woman aged 18-29 years with Graves' ophthalmopathy. The V gene is TRBV12-3 or TRBV12-4, the J gene TRBJ1-3; no firm D call. The CDR3 loop reads CASSLFAGNTIYF. Written as DNA, the CDR3 is TGTGCCAGCAGTTTATTCGCGGGAAACACCATATATTTT.